Listed below are T cell receptor beta chains from one sample, sequenced in a study of T cell clonotyping in hematopoietic cell transplantation. The repertoire was sequenced with immunoSEQ multiplex PCR; TCRdb's copy has only in-frame clones and lacks some. In the table there are about 9,000 clones, about 90% of which are singletons. The sample was peripheral blood mononuclear cells, taken before stem cell transplant. These receptor sequences come from a woman aged 55-70 years with acute myeloid leukemia. Some clones in this sample may be carry-over from other donors' samples. Each CDR3 is given with its conserved first and last residue. Each record gives: V gene, J gene, CDR3 protein.

TRBV12-5	TRBJ2-6	CASSGGYPSGANVLTF
TRBV4-3	TRBJ2-1	CASSHGGRLNEQFF
TRBV15	TRBJ2-5	CATSRDLTAGGTQYF
TRBV19	TRBJ1-1	CASSIDSPNTEAFF
TRBV13	TRBJ1-6	CASSLGAYNSPLHF
TRBV10-3	TRBJ1-3	CAIERRAENTIYF
TRBV6-1	TRBJ2-3	CASSDELAGLTASTDTQYF
TRBV28	TRBJ2-2	CASSLWGASNTGELFF
TRBV12-5	TRBJ1-5	CASGLSTGHPAQQPQHF
TRBV30	TRBJ1-1	CAWSSWGLRGNTEAFF
TRBV21-1	TRBJ2-3	CASMASGSRGTDTQYF
TRBV5-4	TRBJ2-5	CASSLSRGRETQYF
TRBV29-1	TRBJ2-3	CSVVPPWGQTSTDTQYF
TRBV5-1	TRBJ2-3	CASSRSGGGTDTQYF
TRBV2	TRBJ1-5	CASNVLGNQPQHF
TRBV25-1	TRBJ1-1	CASTQAFDRGRNSEAFF
TRBV5-8	TRBJ2-3	CASSGGTSGRSDTQYF
TRBV5-6	TRBJ1-2	CASSPDSNYGYTF
TRBV7-3	TRBJ2-1	CASSLGTVNEQFF
TRBV5-1	TRBJ1-4	CASSFWDSFNEKLFF
TRBV19	TRBJ2-3	CASSFREGLYF
TRBV30	TRBJ1-5	CAWSVPRAGNQPQHF
TRBV2	TRBJ1-2	CASRDRDRESYGYTF
TRBV7-3	TRBJ1-2	CASSSYRGGYGYTF
TRBV11-3	TRBJ2-2	CASSFPRGVTGELFF
TRBV6-1	TRBJ1-1	CASGSGDSNTEAFF